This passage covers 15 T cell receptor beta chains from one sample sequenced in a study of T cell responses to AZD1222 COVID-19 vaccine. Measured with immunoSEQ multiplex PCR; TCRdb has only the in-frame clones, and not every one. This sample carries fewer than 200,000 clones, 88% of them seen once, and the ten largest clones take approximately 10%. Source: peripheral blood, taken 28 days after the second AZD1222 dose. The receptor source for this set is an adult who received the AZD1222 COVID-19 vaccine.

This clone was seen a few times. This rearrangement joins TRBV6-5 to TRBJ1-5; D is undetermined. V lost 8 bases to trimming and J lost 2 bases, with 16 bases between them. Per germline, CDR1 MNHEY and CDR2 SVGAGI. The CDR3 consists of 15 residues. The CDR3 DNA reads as TGTGCCAGCGATACAAGGCGGAACGGCAATCAGCCCCAGCATTTT. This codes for CASDTRRNGNQPQHF.

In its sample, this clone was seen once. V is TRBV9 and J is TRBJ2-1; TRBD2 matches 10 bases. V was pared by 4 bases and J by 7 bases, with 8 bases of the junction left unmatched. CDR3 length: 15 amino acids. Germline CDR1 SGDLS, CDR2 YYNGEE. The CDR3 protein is CASSRSGGALNEQFF. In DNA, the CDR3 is TGTGCCAGCAGCCGAAGCGGGGGGGCTTTAAATGAGCAGTTCTTC.

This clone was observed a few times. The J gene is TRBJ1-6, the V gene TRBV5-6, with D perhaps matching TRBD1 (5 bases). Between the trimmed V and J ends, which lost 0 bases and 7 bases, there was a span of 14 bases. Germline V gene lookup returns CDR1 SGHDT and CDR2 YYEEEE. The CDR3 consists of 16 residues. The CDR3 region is CASSLGSGLGNSPLHF. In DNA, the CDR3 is TGTGCCAGCAGCTTGGGATCAGGGTTGGGCAATTCACCCCTCCACTTT.

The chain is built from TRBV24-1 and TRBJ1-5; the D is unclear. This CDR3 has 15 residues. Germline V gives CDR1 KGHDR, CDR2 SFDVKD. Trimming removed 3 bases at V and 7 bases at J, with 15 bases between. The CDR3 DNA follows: TGTGCCACCAGTGATCCCCAGTGGGGTCGCCAGCCCCAGCATTTT. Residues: CATSDPQWGRQPQHF.

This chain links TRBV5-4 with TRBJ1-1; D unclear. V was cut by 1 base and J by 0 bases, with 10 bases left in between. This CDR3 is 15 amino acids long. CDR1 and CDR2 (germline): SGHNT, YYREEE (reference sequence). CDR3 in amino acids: CASSLQPPMNTEAFF. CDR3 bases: TGTGCCAGCAGCTTGCAGCCACCGATGAACACTGAAGCTTTCTTT.

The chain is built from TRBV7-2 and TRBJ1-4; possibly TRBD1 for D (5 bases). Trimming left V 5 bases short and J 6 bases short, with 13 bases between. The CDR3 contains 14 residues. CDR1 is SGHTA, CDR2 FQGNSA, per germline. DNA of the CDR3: TGTGCCAGCAGCCCGGGACTAACCCATGAAAAACTGTTTTTT. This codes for CASSPGLTHEKLFF. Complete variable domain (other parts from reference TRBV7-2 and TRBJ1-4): GAGVSQSPSNKVTEKGKDVELRCDPISGHTALYWYRQSLGQGLEFLIYFQGNSAPDKSGLPSDRFSAERTGGSVSTLTIQRTQQEDSAVYLCASSPGLTHEKLFFGSGTQLSVL.

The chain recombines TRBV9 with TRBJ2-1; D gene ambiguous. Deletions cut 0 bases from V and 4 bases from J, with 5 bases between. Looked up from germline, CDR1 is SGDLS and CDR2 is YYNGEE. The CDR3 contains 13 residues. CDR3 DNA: TGTGCCAGCAGCGTAGAGGGATACAATGAGCAGTTCTTC. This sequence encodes CASSVEGYNEQFF.

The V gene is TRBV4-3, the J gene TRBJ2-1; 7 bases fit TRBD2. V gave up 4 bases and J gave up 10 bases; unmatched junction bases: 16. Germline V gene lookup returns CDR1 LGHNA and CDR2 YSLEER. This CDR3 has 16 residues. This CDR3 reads CASSLLGSGRFSEQFF. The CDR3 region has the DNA TGCGCCAGCAGCCTCTTGGGTAGCGGGCGTTTTTCCGAGCAGTTCTTC.

The CDR3 protein is CASSEGGQGLYGYTF. CDR3 nucleotide sequence: TGTGCCAGCAGTGAAGGAGGACAGGGGTTATATGGCTACACCTTC. This chain uses TRBV2 with TRBJ1-2; 9 bases fit TRBD1. The CDR3 covers 15 residues. The junction had 5 bases not matched to a gene; V was cut back by 1 base and J by 5 bases. Germline CDR1 SNHLY, CDR2 FYNNEI.

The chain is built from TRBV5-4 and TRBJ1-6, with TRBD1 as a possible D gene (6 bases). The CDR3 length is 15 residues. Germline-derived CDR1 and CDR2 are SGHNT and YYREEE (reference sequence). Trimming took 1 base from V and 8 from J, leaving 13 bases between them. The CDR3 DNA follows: TGTGCCAGCAGCTTGCGTCAGGGGAGGGATTCACCCCTCCACTTT. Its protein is CASSLRQGRDSPLHF.

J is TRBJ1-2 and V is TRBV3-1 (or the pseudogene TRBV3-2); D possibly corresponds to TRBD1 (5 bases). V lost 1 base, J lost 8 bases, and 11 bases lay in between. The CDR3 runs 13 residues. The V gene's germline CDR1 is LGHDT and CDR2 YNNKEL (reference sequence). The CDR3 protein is CASSQAQGEGYTF. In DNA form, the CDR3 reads TGTGCCAGCAGCCAAGCGCAGGGAGAAGGCTACACCTTC.

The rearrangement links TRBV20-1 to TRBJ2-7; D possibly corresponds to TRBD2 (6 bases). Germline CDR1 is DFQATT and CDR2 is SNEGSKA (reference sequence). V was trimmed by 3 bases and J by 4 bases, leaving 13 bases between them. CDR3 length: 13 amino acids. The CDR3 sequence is CSASAGMPYEQYF. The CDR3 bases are TGCAGTGCTAGTGCGGGGATGCCGTACGAGCAGTACTTC.

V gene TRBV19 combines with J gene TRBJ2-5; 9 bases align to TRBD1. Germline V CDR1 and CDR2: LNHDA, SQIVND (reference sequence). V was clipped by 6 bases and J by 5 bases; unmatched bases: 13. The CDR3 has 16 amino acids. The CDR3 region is CASSGGTGFSRETQYF. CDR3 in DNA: TGTGCCAGTAGCGGAGGGACAGGGTTTAGTAGGGAGACCCAGTACTTC.

The CDR3, as DNA: TGTGCCAGCAGCTTAGGGGGAAGAGGCTACACCTTC. Its protein product is CASSLGGRGYTF. The J gene is TRBJ1-2, the V gene TRBV7-9, with D uncertain. The germline V gene encodes CDR1 SEHNR and CDR2 FQNEAQ (reference sequence). CDR3 length: 12 residues. The V and J ends lost 1 base and 8 bases respectively, with 8 bases between them.

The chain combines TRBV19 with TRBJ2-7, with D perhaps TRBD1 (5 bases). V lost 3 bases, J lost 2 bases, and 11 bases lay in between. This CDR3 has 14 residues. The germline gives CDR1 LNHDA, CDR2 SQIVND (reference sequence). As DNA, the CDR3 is TGTGCCAGTAGTATGCTAGGGGTTGCCTACGAGCAGTACTTC. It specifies CASSMLGVAYEQYF.